The clone carrying this T cell receptor beta chain was counted only a few times. This sample was taken from a study of blood T cells in healthy people across ages. Alongside a J-beta primer mix, a sample-barcoded 5' primer served in a second PCR lasting roughly 6 to 11 cycles. All samples yielded 3 million or more CDR3-containing paired-end reads. TCRdb reprocessed the 5' RACE reads with MiXCR, giving one entry per CDR3 protein. The sample consists of about 620,000 distinct CDR3 sequences, 21% of them appearing once. Each donor gave approximately 9.7 milliliters of peripheral blood. The CDR3 length is 12 residues. The germline V gene has CDR1 SGHVS and CDR2 FNYEAQ.

The sequence was collected from a man in his sixties or seventies in good health. Sequenced: blood. This sequence joins TRBV7-6 and TRBJ2-5; D is unresolved. The end of the DNA aligns better with TRBJ2-7, so the J call may be wrong. The CDR3 bases are TGTGCCAGCAGCGCAGTTACTAACGAGCAGTACTTC. This translates into CASSAVTNEQYF.